The sequence of this TCR beta chain was determined in a study of T-cell reconstitution after alpha-beta-depleted transplantation in children. The table lists this clonotype with a few counts. Its antigen is still unknown. The study, taken as a whole, reports: As was reported, about two months after transplant, alpha-beta T cells came from several hundred expanded graft clones. After one year, T-cell counts and TCRbeta diversity mostly came from new T cells.

It was with unique molecular identifiers that the TCRbeta library was prepared. TCRdb reprocessed the PCR reads with MiXCR, giving one entry per CDR3 protein. Of around 370,000 distinct CDR3 sequences in the sample, 15% to 20% are singletons; the top ten hold around 43%. The CDR3 extends over 12 amino acids. Trimming took 6 bases from V and 9 from J, leaving 12 bases between them. The chain is built from TRBV12-3 or TRBV12-4 and TRBJ1-5; unclear D gene. The clonotype comes from a male patient aged 2-15 years who had a stem cell transplant for acute lymphoblastic leukemia, so the T cells may come from the graft donor. This material consisted of PBMCs, mostly from graft donor cells, taken 360 days after TCRalphabeta/CD19-depleted stem cell transplant. The CDR3 DNA reads TGTGCCAGCAGCTCACGGCCTCGGCCCCAGCATTTT. This encodes CASSSRPRPQHF.